Listed below are T cell receptor beta chains from one sample, sequenced in a study of technical replicates of blood from several donors. Produced via immunoSEQ multiplex PCR; TCRdb's table is partial and in-frame only. The table records 40,000 to 55,000 clones, 90% to 97% of them present only once. Sequences were obtained from T cells isolated from PBMCs. These receptors were collected from a human donor in good health. CDR3s include the opening cysteine and the closing phenylalanine or tryptophan. Each record gives: CDR3 protein, CDR3 DNA, D gene, J gene, V gene, clone size. D genes are given only for firm matches. Size is omitted from some rows. Given values are once, few, many or a class for expanded clones.

CDR3aa: CASAPAAGEHPLTGELFF
CDR3nt: TGTGCTAGCGCCCCCGCGGCGGGCGAGCACCCCCTCACCGGGGAGCTGTTTTTT
d_gene: .
j_gene: TRBJ2-2
v_gene: TRBV7-7
abundance: .

CDR3aa: CASSYSGGSPHGYTF
CDR3nt: TGTGCCAGCAGTTACTCTGGGGGGTCGCCCCATGGCTACACCTTC
d_gene: .
j_gene: TRBJ1-2
v_gene: TRBV6-5
abundance: .

CDR3aa: CASSIEATSMRGYTF
CDR3nt: TGTGCCAGTAGTATAGAAGCAACTTCCATGCGTGGCTACACCTTC
d_gene: .
j_gene: TRBJ1-2
v_gene: TRBV19
abundance: .

CDR3aa: CASGWREGDNEQFF
CDR3nt: TGTGCCAGCGGTTGGCGGGAGGGTGATAATGAGCAGTTCTTC
d_gene: TRBD2
j_gene: TRBJ2-1
v_gene: TRBV6-5
abundance: .

CDR3aa: CASSPRTSGMHEQFF
CDR3nt: TGTGCCAGCAGCCCACGGACTAGCGGGATGCATGAGCAGTTCTTC
d_gene: TRBD2
j_gene: TRBJ2-1
v_gene: TRBV9
abundance: .

CDR3aa: CASSERGELFF
CDR3nt: TGTGCCAGCAGTGAACGCGGGGAGCTGTTTTTT
d_gene: .
j_gene: TRBJ2-2
v_gene: TRBV2
abundance: .

CDR3aa: CASSIDRAGELFF
CDR3nt: TGTGCCAGTAGTATAGATAGAGCCGGGGAGCTGTTTTTT
d_gene: .
j_gene: TRBJ2-2
v_gene: TRBV19
abundance: once

CDR3aa: CASSELGLGVTDTQYF
CDR3nt: TGTGCCAGCAGTGAATTGGGGCTAGGGGTGACAGATACGCAGTATTTT
d_gene: .
j_gene: TRBJ2-3
v_gene: TRBV6-1
abundance: .

CDR3aa: CASSPPPTGNEQYF
CDR3nt: TGTGCCAGCAGTCCCCCGCCGACAGGGAACGAGCAGTACTTC
d_gene: TRBD1
j_gene: TRBJ2-7
v_gene: TRBV28
abundance: once

CDR3aa: CATSRGRPGGRGTRTEAFF
CDR3nt: TGTGCCACCAGCAGAGGTCGGCCAGGGGGAAGGGGGACCCGTACTGAAGCTTTCTTT
d_gene: TRBD1
j_gene: TRBJ1-1
v_gene: TRBV15
abundance: .

CDR3aa: CASSPGGTSYNEQFF
CDR3nt: TGTGCCAGCAGTCCCGGTGGGACTTCCTACAATGAGCAGTTCTTC
d_gene: .
j_gene: TRBJ2-1
v_gene: TRBV27
abundance: .

CDR3aa: CASSGQGFNQPQHF
CDR3nt: TGTGCCAGCAGCGGACAGGGGTTTAATCAGCCCCAGCATTTT
d_gene: TRBD1
j_gene: TRBJ1-5
v_gene: TRBV9
abundance: .

CDR3aa: CATSLWGQGSYEQYF
CDR3nt: TGTGCTACCTCCCTCTGGGGACAGGGATCCTACGAGCAGTACTTC
d_gene: TRBD1
j_gene: TRBJ2-7
v_gene: TRBV7-8
abundance: .

CDR3aa: CASSQESGLKSYEQYF
CDR3nt: TGTGCCAGCAGCCAAGAGTCAGGACTAAAATCCTACGAGCAGTACTTC
d_gene: .
j_gene: TRBJ2-7
v_gene: TRBV4-2
abundance: .

CDR3aa: CSVGDSYGYTF
CDR3nt: TGCAGCGTCGGGGACAGCTATGGCTACACCTTC
d_gene: TRBD1
j_gene: TRBJ1-2
v_gene: TRBV29-1
abundance: .

CDR3aa: CASSYGGGYGYTF
CDR3nt: TGTGCCAGCAGCTACGGGGGTGGCTATGGCTACACCTTC
d_gene: .
j_gene: TRBJ1-2
v_gene: TRBV7-9
abundance: once

CDR3aa: CASSQEAAREDSYNEQFF
CDR3nt: TGCGCCAGCAGCCAAGAGGCGGCCCGAGAAGACTCCTACAATGAGCAGTTCTTC
d_gene: .
j_gene: TRBJ2-1
v_gene: TRBV4-1
abundance: .

CDR3aa: CASSRAGTVADTIYF
CDR3nt: TGCGCCAGCAGCCGAGCCGGGACAGTAGCGGACACCATATATTTT
d_gene: TRBD1
j_gene: TRBJ1-3
v_gene: TRBV4-1
abundance: .

CDR3aa: CASSEVRWGDTYEQYF
CDR3nt: TGCGCCAGCAGTGAAGTTCGGTGGGGGGATACCTACGAGCAGTACTTC
d_gene: .
j_gene: TRBJ2-7
v_gene: TRBV10-2
abundance: .

CDR3aa: CASSLSHVGGPADTQYF
CDR3nt: TGCGCCAGCAGCTTGAGCCATGTCGGGGGGCCGGCAGATACGCAGTATTTT
d_gene: .
j_gene: TRBJ2-3
v_gene: TRBV5-1
abundance: .

CDR3aa: CAWSGLTSIPYNEQFF
CDR3nt: TGTGCCTGGAGTGGCCTCACTAGTATTCCCTACAATGAGCAGTTCTTC
d_gene: .
j_gene: TRBJ2-1
v_gene: TRBV30
abundance: .

CDR3aa: CASSWRDFASPNEQFF
CDR3nt: TGTGCCAGCAGCTGGCGGGACTTCGCATCGCCCAATGAGCAGTTCTTC
d_gene: .
j_gene: TRBJ2-1
v_gene: TRBV7-2
abundance: .

CDR3aa: CATSRERMAEPYYEQYF
CDR3nt: TGTGCCACCAGCAGGGAGAGAATGGCGGAGCCCTACTACGAGCAGTACTTC
d_gene: .
j_gene: TRBJ2-7
v_gene: TRBV15
abundance: .